This TCR beta chain originates from a study of regulatory T cells in long-lasting Graves disease. Through Arm-PCR of CDR3 regions and iRepertoire HTBI primers, TCR beta libraries were built. TCRdb reanalysed the multiplex PCR reads using MiXCR and keeps one entry per CDR3 protein. Of roughly 420,000 distinct CDR3 sequences listed, about 15% were seen once; the top ten hold approximately 12%. General study points: TRBV28 was favored in persistent disease, as were TRBJ1-2 and TRBJ2-5.

This clonotype was counted at least ten times. Its antigen is as yet unknown. The time point was: newly diagnosed GD, antithyroid drugs for less than 3 months. There was RNA extracted from PBMCs, and the TCR library was made from it. Germline assignment: CDR1 MDHEN and CDR2 SYDVKM. The CDR3 runs to 11 residues. Trimming left V 8 bases short and J 1 base short, with 6 bases between. These sequences were also reported in another study, on T cells in Graves' hyperthyroidism and ophthalmopathy. This second study says: Researchers ran a first-round RT-PCR on the TCR CDR3 using the HTBI primer set.

The chain recombines TRBV28 with TRBJ2-7; no clear D. This clonotype was obtained from a woman in her twenties or thirties with Graves disease. This specimen was peripheral blood mononuclear cells (PBMCs), taken at new diagnosis, from a patient treated with antithyroid drugs. The DNA of the CDR3 is TGTGCCAGCTTGTCTTCCTACGAGCAGTACTTC. Residues: CASLSSYEQYF.